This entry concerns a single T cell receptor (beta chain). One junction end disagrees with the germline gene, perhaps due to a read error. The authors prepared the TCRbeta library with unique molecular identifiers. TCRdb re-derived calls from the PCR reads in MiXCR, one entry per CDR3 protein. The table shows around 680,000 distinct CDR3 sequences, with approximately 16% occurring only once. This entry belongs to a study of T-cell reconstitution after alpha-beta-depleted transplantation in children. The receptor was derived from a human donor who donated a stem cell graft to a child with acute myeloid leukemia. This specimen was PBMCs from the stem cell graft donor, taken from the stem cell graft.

The DNA of the CDR3 is TGTGCCAGCAGCTTTAGCTTGAACACTGAAGCTCTCTTT. Its translation is CASSFSLNTEALF. This chain links TRBV5-8 with TRBJ1-1; no clear D gene. Germline CDR1 and CDR2: SGHTS and YDEGEE. This CDR3 has 13 amino acids.